What follows are 17 T cell receptor beta chains derived from one specimen sequenced in a study of cytomegalovirus exposure and HLA in healthy donors. Primers for the PCR totalled 60 Vbeta and 13 Jbeta. The protocol was immunoSEQ multiplex PCR, while the TCRdb copy is restricted to in-frame clones and leaves out a portion. Among more than 85,000 clones listed, 76% were seen once. Material: PBMCs. The receptor set was obtained from a man in his forties in good health and CMV-seronegative.

The table lists this clone with a count of one. The V and J genes are TRBV5-1 and TRBJ2-5; 7 bases match TRBD1. The trim removed 3 bases at V and 5 bases at J, leaving 13 bases unmatched. The length of the CDR3 is 16 residues. Germline values: CDR1 SGHRS, CDR2 YFSETQ. Here the CDR3 DNA reads TGCGCCAGCAGCTATGAAGCCGGGACAGATAGGGAGACCCAGTACTTC. Protein: CASSYEAGTDRETQYF. Together with reference TRBV5-1 and TRBJ2-5, the CDR3 gives the full variable domain: KAGVTQTPRYLIKTRGQQVTLSCSPISGHRSVSWYQQTPGQGLQFLFEYFSETQRNKGNFPGRFSGRQFSNSRSEMNVSTLELGDSALYLCASSYEAGTDRETQYFGPGTRLLVL.

The V call is TRBV5-6, the J call TRBJ2-5; D is possibly TRBD2 (6 bases). This CDR3 is built from 16 residues. Trimming shortened V by 0 bases and J by 5 bases, and 17 bases separated the two germline ends. Germline lookup yields CDR1 SGHDT and CDR2 YYEEEE. The DNA of the CDR3 is TGTGCCAGCAGCTTGGTTGGGGCATTGGCGGGGGAGACCCAGTACTTC. This gives the protein CASSLVGALAGETQYF.

The J gene is TRBJ1-3, the V gene TRBV7-2, with a weak D call TRBD1 (6 bases). The V and J ends lost 1 base and 0 bases respectively, with 10 bases between them. The germline V gene has CDR1 SGHTA and CDR2 FQGNSA. This CDR3 comprises 16 residues. This CDR3 is CASSLGGGSSGNTIYF. The CDR3 bases are TGTGCCAGCAGCTTAGGAGGGGGTTCCTCTGGAAACACCATATATTTT.

The V call is TRBV7-9, the J call TRBJ2-7; 8 bases match TRBD1. The CDR3 is 15 amino acids. Germline CDR1 reads SEHNR; CDR2 reads FQNEAQ (reference sequence). The junction had 9 bases not matched to a gene; V was cut back by 3 bases and J by 5 bases. In DNA form, the CDR3 reads TGTGCCAGCAGCTTTTATTCAGGACAGGGTAACGAGCAGTACTTC. This translates into CASSFYSGQGNEQYF.

The chain is built from TRBV28 and TRBJ1-1; perhaps TRBD1 as D (5 bases). Trimming pared 4 bases from V and 8 bases from J, leaving 14 bases between. Germline V gene sequence: CDR1 MDHEN, CDR2 SYDVKM. The CDR3 is 13 amino acids. The CDR3 is CASSWADRVEAFF. Written as DNA, the CDR3 is TGTGCCAGCAGTTGGGCAGACAGAGTAGAAGCTTTCTTT.

CDR3 coding DNA: TGCGCCAGCAGCTCAGGGGACATCTTCACAGATACGCAGTATTTT. Translated: CASSSGDIFTDTQYF. The chain employs TRBV5-1 and TRBJ2-3, with TRBD1 as a possible D gene (6 bases). The CDR3 length is 15 residues. V lost 3 bases, J lost 2 bases, and 13 bases lay in between. From germline, CDR1 is SGHRS and CDR2 YFSETQ.

The sample holds a few counts of this clone. A junction end diverges from the germline sequence, so it may reflect a read error. The rearrangement joins TRBV5-1 to TRBJ1-2; 9 nucleotides line up with TRBD1. This CDR3 contains 14 residues. Germline assignment: CDR1 SGHRS and CDR2 YFSETQ. The CDR3 is CASSQRDRDYGYTF. The CDR3, as DNA: TGTGCCAGCAGCCAACGGGACAGGGACTATGGCTACACCTTC.

The V gene is TRBV2, the J gene TRBJ1-1; maybe TRBD1 (5 bases). This CDR3 region has 17 residues. V was pared by 0 bases and J by 0 bases, with 14 bases between. Germline V gene data show CDR1 as SNHLY and CDR2 as FYNNEI. CDR3 sequence (DNA): TGTGCCAGCAGTGAAGCTTGGGGCCAACAGATGAACACTGAAGCTTTCTTT. This codes for CASSEAWGQQMNTEAFF.

The gene calls are TRBV6-5 and TRBJ1-5; 9 bases are a match to TRBD1. Germline CDR1 MNHEY, CDR2 SVGAGI. After removal of 6 bases from V and 0 bases from J, the junction contained 3 bases not matched to a gene. CDR3 length: 15 residues. The CDR3 bases are TGTGCCAGCAGCGGGGACAGGGCTAGCAATCAGCCCCAGCATTTT. Residues: CASSGDRASNQPQHF.

CDR3 bases: TGTGCCAGCAGTTCCGGCCAGGGGGTAAGTGAGCAGTACTTC. It yields the protein CASSSGQGVSEQYF. J is TRBJ2-7 and V is TRBV28, with 7 bases identical to TRBD1. V trimming: 4 bases; J trimming: 7 bases; junction bases outside the gene matches: 10. The CDR3 has 14 amino acids. Germline CDR1 reads MDHEN; CDR2 reads SYDVKM.

This clone has a handful of counts. The chain employs TRBV7-9 and TRBJ1-1; D is unclear. Germline V gives CDR1 SEHNR, CDR2 FQNEAQ (reference sequence). Trimming took 5 bases from V and 4 from J, leaving 8 bases between them. This CDR3 spans 12 amino acids. The CDR3: CASSRDTTEAFF. CDR3 sequence (DNA): TGTGCCAGCAGCCGAGACACCACTGAAGCTTTCTTT.

The rearrangement links TRBV18 to TRBJ2-5; the match to TRBD2 covers 10 bases. The J call may be wrong; the DNA end is better matched by TRBJ2-7. Germline CDR1 reads KGHSH; CDR2 reads LQKENI. This CDR3 has 16 amino acids. The CDR3 region is CASSQTVAGGWYEQYF. The CDR3 region has the DNA TGTGCCAGCTCGCAGACGGTAGCGGGAGGTTGGTACGAGCAGTACTTC.

The chain has TRBV10-1 and TRBJ1-1; TRBD1 matches at 8 bases. Germline V gives CDR1 WNHNN, CDR2 SYGVQD (reference sequence). The CDR3 covers 15 residues. Unmatched junction bases numbered 12, after V lost 6 bases and J lost 6 bases. CDR3 bases: TGCGCCAGCAGCTCGGACAGGGTCCGACCTGCTGAAGCTTTCTTT. It codes for CASSSDRVRPAEAFF.

The chain couples TRBV6-5 to TRBJ1-2, with TRBD1 matching 10 bases. The CDR3 has 14 residues. The V gene's germline CDR1 is MNHEY and CDR2 SVGAGI. With 11 bases clipped from V and 8 bases from J, the junction kept 14 bases outside the gene matches. The CDR3 reads CAARRGTGDDGYTF. CDR3 nucleotides: TGTGCCGCCCGCCGGGGGACAGGGGATGACGGCTACACCTTC.

The V gene is TRBV14, the J gene TRBJ2-7; a possible D gene is TRBD1 (5 bases). V lost 6 bases, J lost 9 bases, and 24 bases lay in between. This CDR3 is 15 amino acids long. Germline V lookup: CDR1 SGHDN, CDR2 FVKESK. The CDR3 DNA follows: TGTGCCAGCAGTCAGTCGCCGACAGCCTTACGAGGGCAGTACTTC. This translates into CASSQSPTALRGQYF.

This clone appeared a few times. This chain uses TRBV10-3 with TRBJ1-1; D unresolved. This CDR3 comprises 13 residues. Trimming cost V 4 bases and J 3 bases, with 9 bases left between them. CDR1 and CDR2 from the germline V gene are ENHRY and SYGVKD. The CDR3 reads CAISARLDTEAFF. The CDR3 nucleotides read TGTGCCATCAGTGCACGGTTGGACACTGAAGCTTTCTTT.

In this sample, this clone turned up a few times. The chain is built from TRBV4-2 and TRBJ1-6; D not resolved. Looked up from germline, CDR1 is LGHNA and CDR2 is YNFKEQ. With 1 base removed from V and 10 bases from J, the gap between germline ends came to 14 bases. The CDR3 is made up of 15 amino acids. The CDR3 DNA follows: TGTGCCAGCAGCCAAGCTACTCTCCCGGAGTCACCCCTCCACTTT. Translated: CASSQATLPESPLHF.